Presented here are 3 T cell receptor beta chains from one specimen sequenced in a study of T cell responses to AZD1222 COVID-19 vaccine. Sequenced by immunoSEQ multiplex PCR; TCRdb stores in-frame clones only, minus some. Here the sample spans about 140,000 clones, around 94% being singletons. The sample in question was peripheral blood, obtained 28 days after the second AZD1222 dose. All receptors derive from an adult who received the AZD1222 COVID-19 vaccine.

The gene calls are TRBV9 and TRBJ1-2, with TRBD1 as a possible D gene (5 bases). The V gene lost 3 bases and the J gene lost 3 bases, with 12 bases spanning the gap. The CDR3 has 14 amino acids. Looked up from germline, CDR1 is SGDLS and CDR2 is YYNGEE. The CDR3 DNA reads TGTGCCAGCAGCGCAGGGTGGAGGGACTATGGCTACACCTTC. Translated: CASSAGWRDYGYTF.

The chain uses TRBV25-1 and TRBJ1-4; D is undetermined. CDR1 and CDR2 (germline): MGHDK, SYGVNS. Trimming took 0 bases from V and 4 from J, leaving 9 bases between them. The CDR3 has 15 amino acids. CDR3 sequence: CASSEYLGGNEKLFF. CDR3 bases: TGTGCCAGCAGTGAATACTTAGGCGGTAATGAAAAACTGTTTTTT.

CDR3 sequence: CASRSGAESYGYTF. In nucleotides, the CDR3 is TGTGCCAGTCGAAGTGGGGCGGAAAGCTATGGCTACACCTTC. The rearrangement joins TRBV6-4 to TRBJ1-2; D might be TRBD1 (5 bases). CDR3 length equals 14 residues. Germline CDR1 is MRHNA and CDR2 is SNTAGT. V shed 9 bases and J shed 4 bases, with 18 bases lying between them.